This is a list of T cell receptor beta chains from one sample in a study of PD-L1 blockade in urothelial cancer. Generated by immunoSEQ multiplex PCR, the TCRdb table keeps only in-frame clones and is missing some. Among approximately 55,000 clones listed, around 84% were seen once. This specimen consisted of PBMCs, obtained around atezolizumab (anti-PD-L1) treatment. The receptors derive from a man aged 60 to 75 with urothelial cancer. CDR3s include the opening cysteine and the closing phenylalanine or tryptophan. The order of the fields is D gene, clone size, V gene, J gene, CDR3 length, CDR3 DNA, CDR3 protein. D genes are given only for firm matches. Expanded clones get a size class; other rows say once, few or many, or leave the size out.

D: .; size: .; V: TRBV2; J: TRBJ2-5; length: 13; DNA: TGTGCCACCATAGTGGACTCATCCGTGGCCCAGTACTTC; CDR3: CATIVDSSVAQYF
D: TRBD1; size: once; V: TRBV18; J: TRBJ2-3; length: 15; DNA: TGTGCCAGCTCTCCGGACAGGGTTGGCACAGATACGCAGTATTTT; CDR3: CASSPDRVGTDTQYF
D: .; size: once; V: TRBV9; J: TRBJ1-4; length: 15; DNA: TGTGCCAGCAGCCCCCGGGGAGGGGGAAGTGAAAAACTGTTTTTT; CDR3: CASSPRGGGSEKLFF
D: TRBD1; size: few; V: TRBV19; J: TRBJ1-2; length: 15; DNA: TGTGCCAGTAATGAGTACTCGGGACAGGGCCTTGGCTACACCTTC; CDR3: CASNEYSGQGLGYTF
D: .; size: .; V: TRBV7-3; J: TRBJ1-1; length: 16; DNA: TGTGCCAGCAGTCAATCCCCCGACAGAAAACTTTACGAAGCTTTCTTT; CDR3: CASSQSPDRKLYEAFF
D: .; size: .; V: TRBV19; J: TRBJ2-7; length: 11; DNA: TGTGCCAGTAGTATGGACAGCCAGCAGTACTTC; CDR3: CASSMDSQQYF
D: TRBD1; size: .; V: TRBV19; J: TRBJ2-3; length: 16; DNA: TGTGCCAGTAGTATATGGGGGACAGGGGGTACAGATACGCAGTATTTT; CDR3: CASSIWGTGGTDTQYF
D: .; size: .; V: TRBV27; J: TRBJ1-4; length: 14; DNA: TGTGCCAGCAGTTCAGGGGTTCCCTCTAAACAACTGTTTTTT; CDR3: CASSSGVPSKQLFF
D: TRBD1; size: .; V: TRBV19; J: TRBJ1-2; length: 16; DNA: TGTGCCAGTAGTACACAGGGGCCCCCCACTAACTATGGCTACACCTTC; CDR3: CASSTQGPPTNYGYTF
D: .; size: .; V: TRBV4-1; J: TRBJ1-2; length: 16; DNA: TGCGCCAGCAGCCCTGGGGAGGGCGCAGGCAGGGATGGCTACACCTTC; CDR3: CASSPGEGAGRDGYTF
D: TRBD2; size: .; V: TRBV5-1; J: TRBJ2-5; length: 17; DNA: TGCGCCAGCAGCAGCGGGACTAGCGGGACCAACCGGGAGACCCAGTACTTC; CDR3: CASSSGTSGTNRETQYF
D: TRBD1; size: many; V: TRBV5-6; J: TRBJ1-5; length: 15; DNA: TGTGCCAGCAGCTTGTCTTCAGGGGGCTACGTGGCCCAGCATTTT; CDR3: CASSLSSGGYVAQHF
D: TRBD1; size: once; V: TRBV5-8; J: TRBJ1-6; length: 16; DNA: TGTGCCAGCACCCTCCTAGCCGGGACAGGGTATTCACCCCTCCACTTT; CDR3: CASTLLAGTGYSPLHF
D: TRBD1; size: .; V: TRBV7-9; J: TRBJ2-7; length: 15; DNA: TGTGCCAGCAGCTTTAGGACAGGGGGTAGCTACGAGCAGTACTTC; CDR3: CASSFRTGGSYEQYF
D: TRBD1; size: .; V: TRBV5-5; J: TRBJ1-6; length: 14; DNA: TGTGCCAGCAGCGCGGGACAGGTTACTTCACCCCTCCACTTT; CDR3: CASSAGQVTSPLHF
D: .; size: .; V: TRBV20-1; J: TRBJ2-3; length: 11; DNA: TGCAGTGCTATCTTCACAGATACGCAGTATTTT; CDR3: CSAIFTDTQYF
D: .; size: .; V: TRBV11-2; J: TRBJ1-3; length: 14; DNA: TGTGCCAGCAGCCTAGGAGCCTCTGGAAACACCATATATTTT; CDR3: CASSLGASGNTIYF
D: .; size: .; V: TRBV6-4; J: TRBJ2-3; length: 15; DNA: TGTGCCAGCAGTTACAGGTCCTTTGGGCAAGATACGCAGTATTTT; CDR3: CASSYRSFGQDTQYF
D: .; size: .; V: TRBV27; J: TRBJ2-7; length: 13; DNA: TGTGCCAGCAGTTTATTAGGGGCGAGGGAGCAGTACTTC; CDR3: CASSLLGAREQYF
D: TRBD2; size: .; V: TRBV7-7; J: TRBJ2-5; length: 14; DNA: TGTGCTAGCAGCTTAGCGGGAGTGGGGGAGACCCAGTACTTC; CDR3: CASSLAGVGETQYF
D: TRBD2; size: .; V: TRBV7-9; J: TRBJ2-2; length: 18; DNA: TGTGCCAGCAGCCCTCCTAGCGGGAGGTTCTGGCGCGCCGGGGAGCTGTTTTTT; CDR3: CASSPPSGRFWRAGELFF
D: .; size: .; V: TRBV29-1; J: TRBJ2-1; length: 16; DNA: TGCAGCGCCCCAAAGGGGGCGGGGGGTGAATGGAATGAGCAGTTCTTC; CDR3: CSAPKGAGGEWNEQFF
D: TRBD1; size: once; V: TRBV5-4; J: TRBJ1-2; length: 13; DNA: TGTGCCAGCAGCTTGGCAAGGGACAGGGGCTACACCTTC; CDR3: CASSLARDRGYTF
D: TRBD2; size: .; V: TRBV5-4; J: TRBJ2-5; length: 13; DNA: TGTGCCAGCAGCCTTAGCGGGGGGGAGACCCAGTACTTC; CDR3: CASSLSGGETQYF
D: .; size: .; V: TRBV7-2; J: TRBJ1-5; length: 14; DNA: TGTGCCAGCAGCTTATTTCAGGCGGGTCAGCCCCAGCATTTT; CDR3: CASSLFQAGQPQHF
D: .; size: .; V: TRBV6-1; J: TRBJ1-2; length: 15; DNA: TGTGCCAGCAGACCCCGGGACACTCCTAACTATGGCTACACCTTC; CDR3: CASRPRDTPNYGYTF
D: .; size: .; V: TRBV25-1; J: TRBJ2-3; length: 12; DNA: TGTGCCAGCAGTGAATTCAAAGATACGCAGTATTTT; CDR3: CASSEFKDTQYF
D: .; size: .; V: TRBV19; J: TRBJ1-4; length: 14; DNA: TGTGCCAGTACTGAACAGGGTCCGCGTGAAAAACTGTTTTTT; CDR3: CASTEQGPREKLFF
D: TRBD2; size: .; V: TRBV9; J: TRBJ2-1; length: 12; DNA: TGTGCCAGCAGCACCCAAGCGGGAATGCAGTTCTTC; CDR3: CASSTQAGMQFF
D: TRBD2; size: .; V: TRBV7-2; J: TRBJ2-4; length: 13; DNA: TGTGCCAGCAGCTTAGAACTAGCGGGGCCGTCGTGGTTC; CDR3: CASSLELAGPSWF
D: .; size: .; V: TRBV4-1; J: TRBJ2-2; length: 15; DNA: TGCGCCAGCACCACACCCGGGTGGAACACCGGGGAGCTGTTTTTT; CDR3: CASTTPGWNTGELFF
D: TRBD1; size: .; V: TRBV6-5; J: TRBJ1-1; length: 13; DNA: TGTGCCAGCAGGACAACAGGGGGCACTGAAGCTTTCTTT; CDR3: CASRTTGGTEAFF
D: .; size: .; V: TRBV4-1; J: TRBJ1-2; length: 15; DNA: TGCGCCAGCAGCCAAGATTTATTACGGGACTATGGCTACACCTTC; CDR3: CASSQDLLRDYGYTF
D: .; size: .; V: TRBV7-9; J: TRBJ1-4; length: 15; DNA: TGTGCCAGCAGCTCCCGGAGGGGAGCCCCTGAGAAACTGTTTTTT; CDR3: CASSSRRGAPEKLFF
D: .; size: .; V: TRBV27; J: TRBJ1-1; length: 14; DNA: TGTGCCAGTAGTCGGACAGCCAGTGGGACTGAAGCTTTCTTT; CDR3: CASSRTASGTEAFF
D: .; size: .; V: TRBV5-1; J: TRBJ1-3; length: 16; DNA: TGCGCCAGCAGCCCCGGGGGGACAATCTCTGGAAACACCATATATTTT; CDR3: CASSPGGTISGNTIYF
D: TRBD2; size: .; V: TRBV7-2; J: TRBJ2-5; length: 15; DNA: TGTGCCAGCAGCCCCGTGGGGGGGAGAGAAGAGACCCAGTACTTC; CDR3: CASSPVGGREETQYF
D: .; size: .; V: TRBV7-9; J: TRBJ1-2; length: 14; DNA: TGTGCCAGCAGCTTAGGTGTAGGGGCCCCTGGCTACACCTTC; CDR3: CASSLGVGAPGYTF
D: .; size: .; V: TRBV9; J: TRBJ1-3; length: 15; DNA: TGTGCCAGCAGCGTAGCTGCCGGGTTAGGAAACACCATATATTTT; CDR3: CASSVAAGLGNTIYF
D: .; size: few; V: TRBV27; J: TRBJ2-3; length: 11; DNA: TGTGCCAGCAGTTTTTCGGGTGCGCAGTATTTT; CDR3: CASSFSGAQYF
D: .; size: .; V: TRBV5-1; J: TRBJ1-4; length: 13; DNA: TGCGCCAGCAGCGGGGGCCCTAATGAAAAACTGTTTTTT; CDR3: CASSGGPNEKLFF
D: TRBD1; size: .; V: TRBV5-1; J: TRBJ1-2; length: 16; DNA: TGCGCCAGCAGCTTGGCTGTGGGAGGACAGGGGAGAGAGGTAACCTTC; CDR3: CASSLAVGGQGREVTF
D: .; size: .; V: TRBV25-1; J: TRBJ1-6; length: 16; DNA: TGTGCCAGCAGTGAATACGGGGTGGTCTATAATTCACCCCTCCACTTT; CDR3: CASSEYGVVYNSPLHF
D: TRBD1; size: few; V: TRBV6-1; J: TRBJ2-2; length: 15; DNA: TGTGCCAGCAGTGAGGACAGGGTCCCCACCGGGGAGCTGTTTTTT; CDR3: CASSEDRVPTGELFF
D: .; size: .; V: TRBV5-1; J: TRBJ1-4; length: 16; DNA: TGCGCCAGCAGCTACGGGGGGGCTGCAACTAATGAAAAACTGTTTTTT; CDR3: CASSYGGAATNEKLFF
D: .; size: .; V: TRBV14; J: TRBJ2-7; length: 12; DNA: TGTGCCAGCAGCCAAGTCCGCTACGAGCAGTACTTC; CDR3: CASSQVRYEQYF
D: .; size: .; V: TRBV19; J: TRBJ2-7; length: 14; DNA: TGTGCCAGTAGTAGAACCGGGACACTCTACGAGCAGTACTTC; CDR3: CASSRTGTLYEQYF
D: TRBD2; size: .; V: TRBV5-1; J: TRBJ2-7; length: 17; DNA: TGCGCCAGCAGCATACTAGCGGGGGGCCTCCCGGAGCACGAGCAGTACTTC; CDR3: CASSILAGGLPEHEQYF
D: TRBD2; size: once; V: TRBV5-7; J: TRBJ2-2; length: 16; DNA: TGTGCCAGCAGCCCCGGACTAGCGGGATATGACGGGGAGCTGTTTTTT; CDR3: CASSPGLAGYDGELFF
D: .; size: once; V: TRBV7-9; J: TRBJ1-2; length: 14; DNA: TGTGCCAGCAGCTCCAAGGCGGGCCCGTATGGCTACACCTTC; CDR3: CASSSKAGPYGYTF
D: TRBD2; size: .; V: TRBV7-9; J: TRBJ2-5; length: 17; DNA: TGTGCCAGCAGCACCACGGGTAGCGGGGGACGCGGGGAGACCCAGTACTTC; CDR3: CASSTTGSGGRGETQYF
D: .; size: once; V: TRBV4-1; J: TRBJ2-7; length: 15; DNA: TGCGCCAGCAGCCAAGCCGGAAGAGGAGCTAGCGAGCAGTACTTC; CDR3: CASSQAGRGASEQYF
D: .; size: .; V: TRBV11-2; J: TRBJ1-1; length: 16; DNA: TGTGCCAGCAGCTTAGTTTGGAGCCCGGTTTTGGCTGAAGCTTTCTTT; CDR3: CASSLVWSPVLAEAFF
D: TRBD2; size: .; V: TRBV2; J: TRBJ2-7; length: 13; DNA: TGTGCCAGCAGCCAAAGCGGGGGGCTCGAGCAGTACTTC; CDR3: CASSQSGGLEQYF
D: TRBD2; size: .; V: TRBV4-1; J: TRBJ2-7; length: 16; DNA: TGCGCCAGCAGCCCCAACCAGCGGGGGCGTAGTCTCGAGCAGTACTTC; CDR3: CASSPNQRGRSLEQYF
D: .; size: .; V: TRBV5-6; J: TRBJ1-6; length: 13; DNA: TGTGCCAGCAGCTTGTATCAGGGTTCACCCCTCCACTTT; CDR3: CASSLYQGSPLHF
D: TRBD1; size: .; V: TRBV4-2; J: TRBJ2-3; length: 18; DNA: TGTGCCAGCAGCCAGTACTGGGGACAGGGGGTGGTGTCAGATACGCAGTATTTT; CDR3: CASSQYWGQGVVSDTQYF
D: TRBD2; size: .; V: TRBV2; J: TRBJ2-1; length: 18; DNA: TGTGCCAGCAGTGAAGTCTCTAGCGGGCGTTCACCCACCAATGAGCAGTTCTTC; CDR3: CASSEVSSGRSPTNEQFF
D: TRBD2; size: .; V: TRBV7-2; J: TRBJ2-3; length: 16; DNA: TGTGCCAGCAGCTTAGGGCTAGCGGGGGGCACAGATACGCAGTATTTT; CDR3: CASSLGLAGGTDTQYF